The TCR beta chain described here comes from a study of blood T cell repertoires in COVID-19. For the study at large: Italy, Spain and the United States were the sources of the convalescent and acute COVID-19 samples. T cells, B-cell-depleted T cells, or PBMCs supplied cDNA or gDNA.

In the original workflow: The authors estimated nucleated cell counts from reference gene primer amplification. Assay: immunoSEQ multiplex PCR; the TCRdb copy retains only in-frame clones and omits some. The DNA was the basis for D and trimming; V, J and clone size are from that table. The table lists 130,000 or so clones, about 87% of them singletons. Recruited during active infection, patients (from Seattle) were subsequently followed longitudinally. Sequencing was carried out using peripheral blood. The receptor comes from a human donor with COVID-19, enrolled during active disease. The donor label of this sample is uncertain.

As DNA, the CDR3 is TGTGCCAGCAGCCCGACAGGGAACCAAGAGACCCAGTACTTC. This sequence encodes CASSPTGNQETQYF. The chain couples TRBV27 to TRBJ2-5, with TRBD1 matching 7 bases. The CDR3 extends over 14 amino acids. V was pared by 6 bases and J by 0 bases, with 4 bases of the junction left unmatched. The germline V gene encodes CDR1 MNHEY and CDR2 SMNVEV (reference sequence).